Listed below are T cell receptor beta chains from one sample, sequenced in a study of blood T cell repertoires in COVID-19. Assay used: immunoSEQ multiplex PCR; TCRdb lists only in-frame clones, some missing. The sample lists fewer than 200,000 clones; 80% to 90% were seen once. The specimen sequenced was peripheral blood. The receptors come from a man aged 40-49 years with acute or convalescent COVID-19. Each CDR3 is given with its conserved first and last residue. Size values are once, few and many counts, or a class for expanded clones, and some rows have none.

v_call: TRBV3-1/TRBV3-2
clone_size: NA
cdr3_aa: CASSLGTKSTDTQYF

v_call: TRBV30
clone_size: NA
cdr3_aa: CAWSLLSGNTIYF

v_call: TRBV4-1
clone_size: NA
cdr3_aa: CASSQDRGRANVLTF

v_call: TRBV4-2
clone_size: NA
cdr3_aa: CASSWDFINGNEQFF

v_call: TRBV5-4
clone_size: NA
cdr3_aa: CASSLSMGANTGELFF

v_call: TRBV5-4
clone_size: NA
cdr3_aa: CASTSRAGANVLTF

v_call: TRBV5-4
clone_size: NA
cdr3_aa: CASGPRTGVNTEAFF

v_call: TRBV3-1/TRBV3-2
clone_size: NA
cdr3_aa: CASSQVLSARGVETQYF

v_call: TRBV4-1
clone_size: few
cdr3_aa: CASSQEGRGYTF

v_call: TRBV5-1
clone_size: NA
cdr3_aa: CASSWTSGGDTEAFF

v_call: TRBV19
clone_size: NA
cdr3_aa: CASSADRVVANEKLFF

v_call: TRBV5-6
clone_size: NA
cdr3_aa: CASSFGVGYEKLFF

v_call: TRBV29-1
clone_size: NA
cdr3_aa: CSVGGNQPQHF

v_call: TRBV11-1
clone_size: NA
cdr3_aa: CASSPRTSIGADTQYF

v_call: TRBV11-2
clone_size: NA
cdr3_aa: CASSLDPGQGNGYTF

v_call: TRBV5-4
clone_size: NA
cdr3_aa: CASSSSKGDTEAFF

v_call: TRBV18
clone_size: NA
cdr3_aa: CASSPLTGGNTEAFF

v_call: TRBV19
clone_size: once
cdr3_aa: CASSPEGEYQPQHF

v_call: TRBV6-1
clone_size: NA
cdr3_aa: CASSDRYFTGRGDGYTF

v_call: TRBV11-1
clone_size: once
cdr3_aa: CASRQQDQETQYF

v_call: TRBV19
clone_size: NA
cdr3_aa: CASSNRDSPLHF

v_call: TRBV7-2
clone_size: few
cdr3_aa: CASSLDGRGNQPQHF

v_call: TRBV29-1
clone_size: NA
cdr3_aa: CSSAGNYGYTF

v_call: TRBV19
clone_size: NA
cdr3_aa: CASSILTGTGNSPLHF

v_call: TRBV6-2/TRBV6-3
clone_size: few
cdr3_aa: CASSAGSGNYGYTF

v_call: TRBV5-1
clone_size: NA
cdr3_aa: CASSLVRGGGSGGGHNEQFF

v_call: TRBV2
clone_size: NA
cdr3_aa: CASSITGGSNQPQHF

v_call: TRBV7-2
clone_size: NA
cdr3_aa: CASSSSAGLYNEQFF

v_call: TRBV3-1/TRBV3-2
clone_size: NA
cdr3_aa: CASRAGRVGDTEAFF

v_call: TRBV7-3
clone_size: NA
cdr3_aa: CASSPRANTEAFF

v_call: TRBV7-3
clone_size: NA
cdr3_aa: CASSPSGGSYEQYF

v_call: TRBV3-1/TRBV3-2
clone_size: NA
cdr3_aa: CASSPTGPLDGELFF

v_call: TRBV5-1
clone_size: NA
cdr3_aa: CASGRDRVNEKLFF

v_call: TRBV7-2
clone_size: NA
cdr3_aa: CASSLEVGEKLFF

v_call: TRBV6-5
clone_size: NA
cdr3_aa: CASRSPGNTIYF

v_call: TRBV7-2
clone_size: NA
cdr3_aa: CASSSQGASNYGYTF

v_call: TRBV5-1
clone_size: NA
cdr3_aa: CASSLGQGAYEQYF

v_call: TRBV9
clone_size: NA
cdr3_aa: CASSVAQAGNTIYF

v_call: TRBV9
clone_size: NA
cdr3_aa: CASSVDFRSTHGYTF

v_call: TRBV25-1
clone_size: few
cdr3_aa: CASSYSGANVLTF

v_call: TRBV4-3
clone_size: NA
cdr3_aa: CASSQVGRGEGGYTF

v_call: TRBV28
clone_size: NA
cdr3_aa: CASSGRDGQRMSKLFF

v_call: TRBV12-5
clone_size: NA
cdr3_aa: CASGFQGARGYTF

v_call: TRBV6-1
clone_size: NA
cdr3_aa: CASSETAGQYF

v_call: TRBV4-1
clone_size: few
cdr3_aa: CASSPGLVQETQYF

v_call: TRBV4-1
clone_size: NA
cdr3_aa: CASSQDPAAYYQPQHF

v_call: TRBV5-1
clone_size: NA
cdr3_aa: CASSLLVSGVGYTF

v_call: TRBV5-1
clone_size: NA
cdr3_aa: CARSRGGLTDTQYF

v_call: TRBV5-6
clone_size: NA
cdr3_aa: CASSLVQVNTEAFF

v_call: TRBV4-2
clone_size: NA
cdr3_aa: CASSQEIGTDYNYGYTF

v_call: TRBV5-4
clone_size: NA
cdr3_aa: CASSLGVGDYGYTF

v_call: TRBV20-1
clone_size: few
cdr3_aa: CSAEGEGYTF

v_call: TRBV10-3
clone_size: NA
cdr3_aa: CAISPSSTEAFF

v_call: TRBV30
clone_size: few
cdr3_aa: CAWKGADTQYF

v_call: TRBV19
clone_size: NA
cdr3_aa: CASGTRPTEKLFF

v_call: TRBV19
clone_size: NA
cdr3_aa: CASSPGTSGATQYF

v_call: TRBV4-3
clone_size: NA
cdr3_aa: CASSQSSGGKQPQHF

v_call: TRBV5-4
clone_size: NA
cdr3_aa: CASSLSGTGGYGYTF

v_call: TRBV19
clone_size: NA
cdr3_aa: CASTGPVREKLFF